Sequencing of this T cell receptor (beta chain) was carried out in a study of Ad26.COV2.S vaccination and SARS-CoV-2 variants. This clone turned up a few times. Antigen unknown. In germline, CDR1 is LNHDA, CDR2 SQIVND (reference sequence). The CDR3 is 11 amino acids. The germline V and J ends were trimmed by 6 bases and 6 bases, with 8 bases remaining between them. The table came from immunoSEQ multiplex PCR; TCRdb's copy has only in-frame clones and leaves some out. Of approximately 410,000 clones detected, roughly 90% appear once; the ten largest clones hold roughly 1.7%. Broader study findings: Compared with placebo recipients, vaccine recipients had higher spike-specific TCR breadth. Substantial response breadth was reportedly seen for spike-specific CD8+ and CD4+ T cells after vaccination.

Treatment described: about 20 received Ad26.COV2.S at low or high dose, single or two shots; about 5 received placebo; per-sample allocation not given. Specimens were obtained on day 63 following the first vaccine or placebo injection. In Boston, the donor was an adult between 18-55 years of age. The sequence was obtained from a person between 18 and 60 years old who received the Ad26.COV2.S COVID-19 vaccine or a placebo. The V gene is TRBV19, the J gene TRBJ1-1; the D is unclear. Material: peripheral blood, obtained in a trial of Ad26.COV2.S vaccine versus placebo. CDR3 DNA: TGTGCCAGTAGCTCGTCAGCTGAAGCTTTCTTT. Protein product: CASSSSAEAFF. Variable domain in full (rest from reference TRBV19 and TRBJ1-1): DGGITQSPKYLFRKEGQNVTLSCEQNLNHDAMYWYRQDPGQGLRLIYYSQIVNDFQKGDIAEGYSVSREKKESFPLTVTSAQKNPTAFYLCASSSSAEAFFGQGTRLTVV.